The T cell receptor (beta chain) described here comes from a study of T cell responses to AZD1222 COVID-19 vaccine (dated by TCRdb to about 2021). Notes on the research overall: TCR sequencing covered about 230 trial participants: 200 to 220 given two doses of AZD1222 and 26 given two doses of MenACWY control vaccine. Trial participants were enrolled by age into 18-55, 56-69 and 70-plus year subgroups, with approximately 150, 30 and 60 TCR-sequenced participants respectively. The study at large found these results: Most participants were white British and females outnumbered males, and the authors suggested that clonal diversity may have been underestimated. The vaccine-associated CD4 TCRs covered the entire spike protein, and the dominant responses fell in regions 160-218 and 743-854. The 56-69-year group was small, and its depth increase did not reach significance, likely because of low power. After two AZD1222 doses, both the breadth and the depth of spike-specific TCRs were significantly higher than at day 0 and than in MenACWY recipients. Because no samples from the day 14 peak response were available, repertoires could be characterized only after the peak T cell response. Conclusions about previously exposed vaccinees are limited, since just six AZD1222 recipients were seropositive for SARS-CoV-2 at baseline. Reportedly, close to half of the unique spike-specific TCRs recognized epitopes lying outside the regions that are mutated in the B.1.351 and B.1.1.7 variants.

Comment on this clone: Its target antigen remains unknown. Qualities for individual bases were not recorded, and no much larger clone is one base off.

The sample's time point label, decoded: about 28 days (+/-7) after the second vaccine dose. Because spike-specific TCR depth and breadth did not differ between the two schedules, AZD1222 recipients who got a second dose at roughly 4 weeks were pooled with those who got a second dose at roughly 12 weeks. The vaccinee samples were drawn from two UK trials, COV001 and COV002, one of which was a single-blind randomized controlled phase 2/3 trial testing AZD1222 (ChAdOx1 nCoV-19) in healthy adults. For TCRbeta chain sequencing, PBMC samples from trial participants were taken at day 0 and at day 28 after the second dose. The CDR3 regions of human TCRbeta chains were subjected to immunosequencing. Under the source paper's analysis protocol: Repertoire TCRs were matched against a reference library of SARS-CoV-2-specific TCRs generated with the MIRA antigen-specificity platform. Breadth was defined as the fraction of unique TCRs that were SARS-CoV-2-associated, and depth was defined as the fraction of total T cells that were SARS-CoV-2-associated. Each spike-specific TCR was assigned to its reactive spike region and to a CD4 or CD8 class using the MIRA data. Log10-transformed breadth and depth values were compared by one-way ANOVA with Sidak's multiple comparisons tests. The immuneACCESS repertoire file appears here via TCRdb, limited to in-frame rearrangements. These files lack a portion of the clones; in checked studies, under half of the deficit traces to unresolved V genes, and the cause of the others is not known. V, J and clone size derive from that table, while D and trimming were established from the DNA sequence. The sample table shows more than 110,000 clones, and around 93% are seen once. Of the sample, roughly 3.3% is held by the ten largest clones.

V and J lose 3 bases and 4 bases, and a span of 13 bases separates them. The CDR3 sequence holds 15 residues, the cysteine and phenylalanine included. Only the CDR3 portion is preserved as DNA: 45 bases, with reading frame beginning at the first base. As encoded in the germline V gene, CDR1 is SNHLY while CDR2 is FYNNEI. The TCR sequence derives from an adult who received the AZD1222 COVID-19 vaccine. The chain was built from TRBV2 and TRBJ1-3; no D gene is confidently identified. Source: peripheral blood, taken 28 days after the second AZD1222 dose. The sequence in DNA is TGTGCCAGCAGTGACTCGGGGAAGTCCGGAAACACCATATATTTT. It translates to CASSDSGKSGNTIYF.